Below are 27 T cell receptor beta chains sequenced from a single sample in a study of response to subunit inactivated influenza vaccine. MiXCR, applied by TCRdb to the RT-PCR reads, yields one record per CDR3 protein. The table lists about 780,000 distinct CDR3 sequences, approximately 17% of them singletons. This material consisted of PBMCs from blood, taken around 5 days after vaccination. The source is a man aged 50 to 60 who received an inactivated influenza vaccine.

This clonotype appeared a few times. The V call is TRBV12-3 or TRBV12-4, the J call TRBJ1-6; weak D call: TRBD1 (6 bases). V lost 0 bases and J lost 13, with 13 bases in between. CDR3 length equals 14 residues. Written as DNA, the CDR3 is TGTGCCAGCAGTTTAGCTTCCGGGGGCGCCCCCCTCCACTTT. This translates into CASSLASGGAPLHF.

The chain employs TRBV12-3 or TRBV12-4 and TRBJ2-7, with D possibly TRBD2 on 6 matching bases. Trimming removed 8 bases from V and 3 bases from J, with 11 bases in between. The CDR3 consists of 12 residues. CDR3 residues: CASVGRDYEQYF. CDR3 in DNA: TGTGCCAGCGTGGGGCGGGACTACGAGCAGTACTTC.

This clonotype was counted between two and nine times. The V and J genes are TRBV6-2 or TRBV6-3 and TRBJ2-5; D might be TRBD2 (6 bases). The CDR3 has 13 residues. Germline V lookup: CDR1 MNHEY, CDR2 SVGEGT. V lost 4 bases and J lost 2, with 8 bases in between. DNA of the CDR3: TGTGCCAGCAGTTGGACTATACAAGAGACCCAGTACTTC. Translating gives CASSWTIQETQYF.

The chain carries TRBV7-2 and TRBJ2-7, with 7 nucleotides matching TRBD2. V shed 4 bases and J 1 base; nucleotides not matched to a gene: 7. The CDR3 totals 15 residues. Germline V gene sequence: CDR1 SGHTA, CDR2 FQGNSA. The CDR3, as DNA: TGTGCCAGCAGCTCTCAGGGACTACTATCCTACGAGCAGTACTTC. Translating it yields CASSSQGLLSYEQYF.

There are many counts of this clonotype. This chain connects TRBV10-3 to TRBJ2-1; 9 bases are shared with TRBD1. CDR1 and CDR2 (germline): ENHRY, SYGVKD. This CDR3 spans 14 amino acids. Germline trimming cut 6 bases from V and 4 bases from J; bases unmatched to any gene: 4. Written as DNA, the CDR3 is TGTGCCATCAGCGGACAGGGGCAATACAATGAGCAGTTCTTC. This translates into CAISGQGQYNEQFF.

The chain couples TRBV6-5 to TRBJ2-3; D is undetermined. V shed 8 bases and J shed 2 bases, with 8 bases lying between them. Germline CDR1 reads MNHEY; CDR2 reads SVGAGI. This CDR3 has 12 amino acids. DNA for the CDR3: TGTGCCAGCTATCGAAACACAGATACGCAGTATTTT. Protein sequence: CASYRNTDTQYF.

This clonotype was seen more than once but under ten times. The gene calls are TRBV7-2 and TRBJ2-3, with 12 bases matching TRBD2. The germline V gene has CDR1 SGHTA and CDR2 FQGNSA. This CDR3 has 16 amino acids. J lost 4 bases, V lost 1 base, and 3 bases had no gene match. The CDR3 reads CASSLGTSGIPDTQYF. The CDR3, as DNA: TGTGCCAGCAGCTTAGGGACTAGCGGGATCCCAGATACGCAGTATTTT.

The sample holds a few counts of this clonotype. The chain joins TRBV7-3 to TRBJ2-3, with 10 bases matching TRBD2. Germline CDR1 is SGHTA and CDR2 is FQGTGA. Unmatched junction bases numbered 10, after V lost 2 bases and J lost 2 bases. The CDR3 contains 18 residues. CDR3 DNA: TGTGCCAGCAGCTTATACGGGCCCCTAGCGGGAGACACAGATACGCAGTATTTT. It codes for CASSLYGPLAGDTDTQYF.

CDR3 region: CASSSPQGHIGELFF. DNA of the CDR3: TGTGCCAGCAGTTCTCCACAGGGGCACATCGGGGAGCTGTTTTTT. The V gene is TRBV6-2 or TRBV6-3, the J gene TRBJ2-2, with 7 bases that match TRBD1. V dropped 4 bases and J dropped 7; count of bases not matched to a gene: 9. Germline V CDR1 and CDR2: MNHEY, SVGEGT. The CDR3 totals 15 residues.

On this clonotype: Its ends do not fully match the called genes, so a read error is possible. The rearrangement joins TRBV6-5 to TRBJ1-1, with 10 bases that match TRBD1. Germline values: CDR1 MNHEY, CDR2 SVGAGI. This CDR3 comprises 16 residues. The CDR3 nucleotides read TGTGCCAGCAGTGACTCACCGGGACAGGGGAGCACTGAAGCTTTCTTT. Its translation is CASSDSPGQGSTEAFF.

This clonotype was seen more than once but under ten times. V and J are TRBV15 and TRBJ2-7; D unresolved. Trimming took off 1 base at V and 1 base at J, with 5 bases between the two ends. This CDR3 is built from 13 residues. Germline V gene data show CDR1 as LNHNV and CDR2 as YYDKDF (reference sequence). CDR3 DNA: TGTGCCACCAGCAGAGCTAGATCCTACGAGCAGTACTTC. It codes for CATSRARSYEQYF. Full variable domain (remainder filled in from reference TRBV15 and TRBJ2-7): DAMVIQNPRYQVTQFGKPVTLSCSQTLNHNVMYWYQQKSSQAPKLLFHYYDKDFNNEADTPDNFQSRRPNTSFCFLDIRSPGLGDTAMYLCATSRARSYEQYFGPGTRLTVT.

CDR3 region: CASRETTTNEKLFF. The DNA for the CDR3 is TGTGCCAGCAGGGAGACAACAACTAATGAAAAACTGTTTTTT. The V and J genes are TRBV6-1 and TRBJ1-4, with D hard to call. Looked up from germline, CDR1 is MNHNS and CDR2 is SASEGT. The CDR3 extends over 14 amino acids. With 6 bases removed from V and 0 bases from J, the gap between germline ends came to 8 bases.

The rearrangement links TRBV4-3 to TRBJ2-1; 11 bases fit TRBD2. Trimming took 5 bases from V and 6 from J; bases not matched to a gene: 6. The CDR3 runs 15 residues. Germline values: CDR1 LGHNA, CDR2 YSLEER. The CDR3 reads CASSSTSGSPNEQFF. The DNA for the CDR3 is TGCGCCAGCAGCTCTACTAGCGGGAGTCCCAATGAGCAGTTCTTC.

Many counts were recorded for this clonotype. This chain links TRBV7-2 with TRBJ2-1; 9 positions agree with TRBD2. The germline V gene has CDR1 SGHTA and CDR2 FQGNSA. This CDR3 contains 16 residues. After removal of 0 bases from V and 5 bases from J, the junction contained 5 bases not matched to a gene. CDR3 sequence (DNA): TGTGCCAGCAGCTTAGCGCGGCTAGCGGGAAACAATGAGCAGTTCTTC. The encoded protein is CASSLARLAGNNEQFF.

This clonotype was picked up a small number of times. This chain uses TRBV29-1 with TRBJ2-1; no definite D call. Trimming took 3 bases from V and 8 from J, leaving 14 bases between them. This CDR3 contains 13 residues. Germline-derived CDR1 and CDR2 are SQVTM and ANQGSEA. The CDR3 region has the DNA TGCAGCGTTGATGAGAAGGGTTTATATGAGCAGTTCTTC. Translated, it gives CSVDEKGLYEQFF.

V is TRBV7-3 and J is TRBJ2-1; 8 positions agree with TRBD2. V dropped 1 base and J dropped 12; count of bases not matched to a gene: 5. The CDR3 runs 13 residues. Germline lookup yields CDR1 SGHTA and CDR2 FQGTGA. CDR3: CASSLIIAGRQFF. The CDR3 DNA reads TGTGCCAGCAGCTTAATCATAGCGGGACGGCAGTTCTTC.

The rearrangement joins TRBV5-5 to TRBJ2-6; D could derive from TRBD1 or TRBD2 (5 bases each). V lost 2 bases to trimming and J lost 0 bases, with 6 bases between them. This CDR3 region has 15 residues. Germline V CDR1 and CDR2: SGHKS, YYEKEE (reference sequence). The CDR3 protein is CASSFGASGANVLTF. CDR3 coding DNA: TGTGCCAGCAGCTTCGGGGCCTCTGGGGCCAACGTCCTGACTTTC.

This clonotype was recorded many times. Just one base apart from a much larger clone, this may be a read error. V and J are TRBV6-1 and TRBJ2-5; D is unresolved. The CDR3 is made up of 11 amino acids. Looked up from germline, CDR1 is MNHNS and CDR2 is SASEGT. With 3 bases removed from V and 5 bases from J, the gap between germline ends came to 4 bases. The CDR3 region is CASSDLETQYF. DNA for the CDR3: TGTGCCAGCAGTGATTTGGAGACCCAGTACTTC.

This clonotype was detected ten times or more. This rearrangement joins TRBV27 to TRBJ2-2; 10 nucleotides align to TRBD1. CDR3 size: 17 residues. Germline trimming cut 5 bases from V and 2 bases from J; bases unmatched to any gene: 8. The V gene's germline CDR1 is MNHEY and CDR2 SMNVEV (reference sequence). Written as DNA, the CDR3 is TGTGCCAGCAGTATGCACCGGGACAGGGGAAACACCGGGGAGCTGTTTTTT. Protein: CASSMHRDRGNTGELFF.

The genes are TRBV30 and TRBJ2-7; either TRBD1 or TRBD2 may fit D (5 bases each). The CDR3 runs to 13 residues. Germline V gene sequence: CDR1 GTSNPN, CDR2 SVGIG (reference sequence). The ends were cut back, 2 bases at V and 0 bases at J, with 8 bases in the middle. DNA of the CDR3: TGTGCCTGGAGTCCAGGGAGCTCCTACGAGCAGTACTTC. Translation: CAWSPGSSYEQYF.

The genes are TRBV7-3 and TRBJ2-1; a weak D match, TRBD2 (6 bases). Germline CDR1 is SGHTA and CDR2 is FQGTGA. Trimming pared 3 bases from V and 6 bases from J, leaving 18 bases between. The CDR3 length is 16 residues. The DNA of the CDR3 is TGTGCCAGCAGCTTGGAGCCGGGAGTTGGTTTCAATGAGCAGTTCTTC. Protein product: CASSLEPGVGFNEQFF.

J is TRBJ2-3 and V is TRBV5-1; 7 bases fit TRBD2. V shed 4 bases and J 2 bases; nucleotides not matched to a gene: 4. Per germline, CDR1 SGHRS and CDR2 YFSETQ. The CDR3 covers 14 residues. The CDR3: CASSASGVTDTQYF. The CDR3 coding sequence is TGCGCCAGCAGCGCAAGCGGGGTCACAGATACGCAGTATTTT.

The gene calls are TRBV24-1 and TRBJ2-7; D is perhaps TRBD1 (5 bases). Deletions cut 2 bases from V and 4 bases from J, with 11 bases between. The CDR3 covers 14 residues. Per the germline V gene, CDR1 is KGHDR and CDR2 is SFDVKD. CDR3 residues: CATSDSERQYEQYF. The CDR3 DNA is TGTGCCACCAGTGATTCCGAACGACAGTACGAGCAGTACTTC.

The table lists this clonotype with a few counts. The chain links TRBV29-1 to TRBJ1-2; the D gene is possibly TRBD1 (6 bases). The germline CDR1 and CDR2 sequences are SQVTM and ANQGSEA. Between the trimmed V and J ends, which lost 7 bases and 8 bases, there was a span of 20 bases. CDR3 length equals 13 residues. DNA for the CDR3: TGCAGCGCCCGGACAGACTCGGCACCAGGCTACACCTTC. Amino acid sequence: CSARTDSAPGYTF.

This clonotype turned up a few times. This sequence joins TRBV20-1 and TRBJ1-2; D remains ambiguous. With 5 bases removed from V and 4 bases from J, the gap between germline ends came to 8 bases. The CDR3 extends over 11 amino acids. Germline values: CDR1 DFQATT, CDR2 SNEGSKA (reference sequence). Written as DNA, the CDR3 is TGCAGTGCTGATACGGGCTATGGCTACACCTTC. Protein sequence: CSADTGYGYTF.

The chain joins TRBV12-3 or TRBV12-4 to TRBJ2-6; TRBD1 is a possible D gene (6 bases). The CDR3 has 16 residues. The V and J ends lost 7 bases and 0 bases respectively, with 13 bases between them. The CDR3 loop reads CASMPTGPSGANVLTF. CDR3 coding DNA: TGTGCCAGCATGCCCACAGGGCCCTCTGGGGCCAACGTCCTGACTTTC.

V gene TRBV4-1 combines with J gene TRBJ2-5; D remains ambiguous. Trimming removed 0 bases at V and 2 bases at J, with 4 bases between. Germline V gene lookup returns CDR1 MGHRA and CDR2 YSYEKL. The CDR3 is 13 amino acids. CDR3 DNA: TGCGCCAGCAGCCAAGAAGTGCAAGAGACCCAGTACTTC. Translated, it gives CASSQEVQETQYF.